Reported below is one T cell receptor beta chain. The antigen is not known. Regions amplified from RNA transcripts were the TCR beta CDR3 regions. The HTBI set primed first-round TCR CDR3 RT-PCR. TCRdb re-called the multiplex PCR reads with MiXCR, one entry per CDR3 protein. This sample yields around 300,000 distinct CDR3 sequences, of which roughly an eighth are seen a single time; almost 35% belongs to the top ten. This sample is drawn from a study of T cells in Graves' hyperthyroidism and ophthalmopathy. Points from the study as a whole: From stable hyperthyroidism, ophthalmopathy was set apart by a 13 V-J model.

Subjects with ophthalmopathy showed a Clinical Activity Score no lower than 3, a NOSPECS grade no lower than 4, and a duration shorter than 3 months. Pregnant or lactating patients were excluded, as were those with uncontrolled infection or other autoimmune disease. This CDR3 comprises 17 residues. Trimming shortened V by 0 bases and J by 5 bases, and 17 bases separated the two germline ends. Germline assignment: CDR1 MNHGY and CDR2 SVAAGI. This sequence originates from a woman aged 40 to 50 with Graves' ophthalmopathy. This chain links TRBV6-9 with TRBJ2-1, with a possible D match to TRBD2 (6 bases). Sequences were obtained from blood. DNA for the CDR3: TGTGCCAGCAGTTATTCTAGCGGTACAACAAAGAACAATGAGCAGTTCTTC. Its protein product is CASSYSSGTTKNNEQFF.